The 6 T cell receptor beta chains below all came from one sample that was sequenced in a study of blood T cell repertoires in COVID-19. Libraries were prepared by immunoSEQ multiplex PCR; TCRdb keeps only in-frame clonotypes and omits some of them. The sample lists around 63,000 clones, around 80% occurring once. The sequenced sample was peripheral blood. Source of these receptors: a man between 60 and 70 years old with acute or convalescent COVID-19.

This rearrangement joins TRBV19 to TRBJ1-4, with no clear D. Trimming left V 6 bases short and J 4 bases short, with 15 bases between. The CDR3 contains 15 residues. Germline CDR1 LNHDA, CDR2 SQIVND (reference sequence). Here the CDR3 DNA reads TGTGCCAGTAGCAGCATGACACGGATTAATGAAAAACTGTTTTTT. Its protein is CASSSMTRINEKLFF.

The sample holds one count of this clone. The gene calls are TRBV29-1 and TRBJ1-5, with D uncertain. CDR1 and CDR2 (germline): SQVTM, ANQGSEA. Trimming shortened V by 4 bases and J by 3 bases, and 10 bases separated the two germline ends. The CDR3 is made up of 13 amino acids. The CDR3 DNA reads TGCAGCGTTGGTAGTACTCCCAATCAGCCCCAGCATTTT. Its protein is CSVGSTPNQPQHF.

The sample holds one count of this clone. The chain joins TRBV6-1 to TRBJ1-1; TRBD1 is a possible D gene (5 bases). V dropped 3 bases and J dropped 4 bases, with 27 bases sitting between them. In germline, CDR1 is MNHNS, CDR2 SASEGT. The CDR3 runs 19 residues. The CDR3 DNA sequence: TGTGCCAGCAGTGATGCGGTGGGAAGGCTTCAGGGTGTGGGCACTGAAGCTTTCTTT. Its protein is CASSDAVGRLQGVGTEAFF.

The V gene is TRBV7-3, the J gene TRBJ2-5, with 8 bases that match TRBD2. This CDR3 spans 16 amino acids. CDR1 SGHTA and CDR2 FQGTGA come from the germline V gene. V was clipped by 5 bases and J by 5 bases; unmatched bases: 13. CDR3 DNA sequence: TGTGCCAGCAGCCTTGGACTACGGGGGGGTTCGGAGACCCAGTACTTC. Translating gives CASSLGLRGGSETQYF.

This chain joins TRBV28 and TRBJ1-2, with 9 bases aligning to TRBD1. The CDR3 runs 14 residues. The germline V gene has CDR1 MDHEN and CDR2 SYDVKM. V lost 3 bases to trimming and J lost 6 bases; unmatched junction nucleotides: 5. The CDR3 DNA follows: TGTGCCAGCAGTTTTCTAAGGGACAGGGATGGCTACACCTTC. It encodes CASSFLRDRDGYTF.

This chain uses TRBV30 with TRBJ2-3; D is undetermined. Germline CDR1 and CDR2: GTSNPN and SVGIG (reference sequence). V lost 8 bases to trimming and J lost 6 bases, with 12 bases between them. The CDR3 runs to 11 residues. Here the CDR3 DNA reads TGTGCCACAACCAGTTGGGATACGCAGTATTTT. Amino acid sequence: CATTSWDTQYF.